A selection of T cell receptor beta chains follows, all from one sample in a study of blood T cell repertoires in COVID-19. Clones were sequenced by immunoSEQ multiplex PCR, and TCRdb holds only the in-frame ones, with some missing. Of 450,000 to 500,000 clones listed, about 88% are singletons. Sequencing was performed on PBMCs or T cells enriched from blood (not recorded which). Receptors originate from an older woman who had recovered from COVID-19. CDR3s include the opening cysteine and the closing phenylalanine or tryptophan. A D gene is named only where the DNA matches it firmly. Size is stated for part of the rows, as once, few or many counts, or as a class when the clone is expanded.

d_call j_call v_call clone_size cdr3_aa cdr3_nt
- TRBJ2-5 TRBV10-3 - CAIRSADQETQYF TGTGCCATCAGGTCGGCGGACCAAGAGACCCAGTACTTC
- TRBJ1-3 TRBV9 - CASSARDIGNTIYF TGTGCCAGCAGCGCCCGGGACATTGGAAACACCATATATTTT
- TRBJ1-5 TRBV10-3 - CAISEGGGQPQHF TGTGCCATCAGTGAGGGGGGCGGTCAGCCCCAGCATTTT
TRBD1 TRBJ1-2 TRBV5-1 - CASSPGTGNYGYTF TGCGCCAGCAGTCCCGGGACAGGGAACTATGGCTACACCTTC
- TRBJ1-3 TRBV6-5 few CASSSPLAGNTIYF TGTGCCAGCAGTTCCCCCCTTGCTGGAAACACCATATATTTT
- TRBJ2-3 TRBV3-1/TRBV3-2 - CASAPSGPPSTDTQYF TGTGCCAGCGCCCCCTCAGGGCCTCCGAGCACAGATACGCAGTATTTT
- TRBJ2-5 TRBV6-5 - CATIKQGGQETQYF TGTGCCACTATTAAGCAGGGGGGACAAGAGACCCAGTACTTC
TRBD1 TRBJ1-2 TRBV6-5 few CASSYRGQEYGYTF TGTGCCAGCAGTTACCGGGGACAGGAGTATGGCTACACCTTC
- TRBJ1-4 TRBV10-3 - CAISEFRTAIGATNEKLFF TGTGCCATCAGTGAGTTTCGGACAGCCATAGGGGCAACTAATGAAAAACTGTTTTTT
TRBD1 TRBJ2-7 TRBV3-1/TRBV3-2 - CASSPTRGYPYEQYF TGTGCCAGCAGCCCCACCAGGGGGTACCCCTACGAGCAGTACTTC
TRBD2 TRBJ2-3 TRBV24-1 once CATSDLRASGGGTDTQYF TGTGCCACCAGTGATTTGCGGGCTAGCGGGGGAGGCACAGATACGCAGTATTTT
- TRBJ2-2 TRBV12-3/TRBV12-4 - CASGLVLPGELFF TGTGCCAGCGGCCTGGTTCTTCCCGGGGAGCTGTTTTTT
- TRBJ2-4 TRBV4-2 - CASSQDLPTGSAKNIQYF TGTGCCAGCAGCCAAGATCTTCCGACAGGAAGCGCCAAAAACATTCAGTACTTC
- TRBJ1-1 TRBV29-1 - CSVERTMNTEAFF TGCAGCGTTGAGCGCACTATGAACACTGAAGCTTTCTTT
- TRBJ1-4 TRBV4-2 - CASSPSKTGSNEKLFF TGTGCCAGCAGCCCGTCCAAAACAGGGTCGAATGAAAAACTGTTTTTT
- TRBJ2-3 TRBV29-1 - CSVEGWRDTQYF TGCAGCGTTGAGGGTTGGAGAGATACGCAGTATTTT
TRBD2 TRBJ2-7 TRBV7-2 - CASSPPSGRGGYEQYF TGTGCCAGCAGCCCCCCCTCGGGGCGGGGGGGCTACGAGCAGTACTTC
- TRBJ1-1 TRBV6-5 - CASMAGMNTEAFF TGTGCCAGCATGGCAGGGATGAACACTGAAGCTTTCTTT
- TRBJ1-6 TRBV24-1 - CATSDKGLGGNSPLHF TGTGCCACCAGTGATAAGGGACTGGGGGGGAATTCACCCCTCCACTTT
- TRBJ1-2 TRBV7-9 - CASSFDTGFYGYTF TGTGCCAGCAGCTTTGACACCGGTTTCTATGGCTACACCTTC
- TRBJ1-5 TRBV18 few CASSPLRGSNQPQHF TGTGCCAGCTCACCCCTCCGGGGGAGCAATCAGCCCCAGCATTTT
- TRBJ1-4 TRBV3-1/TRBV3-2 - CASSLGEKLFF TGTGCCAGCAGCCTCGGGGAAAAACTGTTTTTT
TRBD1 TRBJ1-5 TRBV5-8 few CASSLSGDRGPYSNQPQHF TGTGCCAGCAGCTTGTCTGGAGACAGGGGCCCGTATAGCAATCAGCCCCAGCATTTT
- TRBJ2-5 TRBV11-2 - CATAFSGETQYF TGTGCCACCGCCTTTTCGGGGGAGACCCAGTACTTC
TRBD2 TRBJ2-4 TRBV11-2 - CASSQGGGLGSNIQYF TGTGCCAGCAGCCAAGGAGGGGGACTAGGATCGAACATTCAGTACTTC
- TRBJ1-3 TRBV7-6 - CASSYGGGLFGNTIYF TGTGCCAGCAGCTATGGGGGGGGACTCTTTGGAAACACCATATATTTT
- TRBJ1-2 TRBV29-1 - CSVEVGTGNANYGYTF TGCAGCGTTGAAGTGGGTACAGGGAACGCTAACTATGGCTACACCTTC